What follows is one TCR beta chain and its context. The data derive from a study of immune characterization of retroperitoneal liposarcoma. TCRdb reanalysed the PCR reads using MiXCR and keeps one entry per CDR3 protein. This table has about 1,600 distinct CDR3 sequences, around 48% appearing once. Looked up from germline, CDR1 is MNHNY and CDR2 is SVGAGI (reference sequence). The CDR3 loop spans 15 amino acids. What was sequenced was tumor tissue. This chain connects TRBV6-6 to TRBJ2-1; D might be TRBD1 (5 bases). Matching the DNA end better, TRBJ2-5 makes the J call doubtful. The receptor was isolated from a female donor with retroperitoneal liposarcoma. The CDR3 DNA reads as TGTGCCAGCAGTGCGACAGAATCTCGTCGAGAGACCCAGTACTTC. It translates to CASSATESRRETQYF.